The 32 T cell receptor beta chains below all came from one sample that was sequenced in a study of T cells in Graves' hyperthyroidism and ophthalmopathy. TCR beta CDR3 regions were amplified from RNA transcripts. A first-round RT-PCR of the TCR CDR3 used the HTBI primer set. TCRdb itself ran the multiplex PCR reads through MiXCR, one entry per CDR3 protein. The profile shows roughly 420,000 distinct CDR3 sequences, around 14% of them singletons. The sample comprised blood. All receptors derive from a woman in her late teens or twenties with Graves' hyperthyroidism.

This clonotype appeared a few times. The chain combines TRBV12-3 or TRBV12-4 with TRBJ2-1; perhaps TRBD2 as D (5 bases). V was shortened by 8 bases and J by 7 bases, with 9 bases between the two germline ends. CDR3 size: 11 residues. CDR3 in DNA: TGTGCCAGCGGGAGCGATAATGAGCAGTTCTTC. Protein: CASGSDNEQFF.

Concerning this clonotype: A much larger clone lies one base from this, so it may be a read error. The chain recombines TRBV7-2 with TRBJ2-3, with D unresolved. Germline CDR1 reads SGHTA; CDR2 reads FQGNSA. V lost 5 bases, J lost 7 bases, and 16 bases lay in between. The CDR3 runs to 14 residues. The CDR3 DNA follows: TGTGCCAGCAGCCAACGCTCGGTCGTACATACGCAGTATTTT. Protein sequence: CASSQRSVVHTQYF.

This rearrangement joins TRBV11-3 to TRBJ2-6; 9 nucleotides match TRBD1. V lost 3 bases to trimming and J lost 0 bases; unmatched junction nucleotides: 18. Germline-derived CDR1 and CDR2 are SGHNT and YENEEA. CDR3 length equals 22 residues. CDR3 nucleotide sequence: TGTGCCAGCAGCTTTCCCCCATCCGGGACAGGGTACAAACACTCTGGGGCCAACGTCCTGACTTTC. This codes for CASSFPPSGTGYKHSGANVLTF.

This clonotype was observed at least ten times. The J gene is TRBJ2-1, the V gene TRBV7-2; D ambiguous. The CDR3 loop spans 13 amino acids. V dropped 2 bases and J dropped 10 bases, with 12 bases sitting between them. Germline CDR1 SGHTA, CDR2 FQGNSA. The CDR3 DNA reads TGTGCCAGCAGCTTATTTCTGGCAATCGAGCAGTTCTTC. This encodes CASSLFLAIEQFF.

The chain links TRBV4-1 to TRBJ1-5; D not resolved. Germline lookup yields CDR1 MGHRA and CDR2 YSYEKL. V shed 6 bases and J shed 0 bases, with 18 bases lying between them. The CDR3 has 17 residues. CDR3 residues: CASRSSHLGFSNQPQHF. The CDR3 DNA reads TGCGCCAGCAGGAGTAGCCACCTGGGGTTTAGCAATCAGCCCCAGCATTTT.

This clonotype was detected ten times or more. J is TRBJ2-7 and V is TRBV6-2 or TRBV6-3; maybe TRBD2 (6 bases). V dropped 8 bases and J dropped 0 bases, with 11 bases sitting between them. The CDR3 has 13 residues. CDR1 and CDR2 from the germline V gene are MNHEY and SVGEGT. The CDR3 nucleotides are TGTGCCAGCGCGGGGCACCGCTCCTACGAGCAGTACTTC. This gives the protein CASAGHRSYEQYF.

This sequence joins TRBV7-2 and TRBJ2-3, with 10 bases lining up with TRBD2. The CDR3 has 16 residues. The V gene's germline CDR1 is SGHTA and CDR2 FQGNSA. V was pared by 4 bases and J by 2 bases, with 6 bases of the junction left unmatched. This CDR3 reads CASSSGSGGITDTQYF. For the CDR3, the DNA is TGTGCCAGCAGCTCGGGTAGCGGGGGGATCACAGATACGCAGTATTTT.

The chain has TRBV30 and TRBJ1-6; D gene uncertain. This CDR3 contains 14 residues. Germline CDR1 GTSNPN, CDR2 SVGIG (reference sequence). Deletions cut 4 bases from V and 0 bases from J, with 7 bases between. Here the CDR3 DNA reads TGTGCCTGGAATCGGCTCTCCTATAATTCACCCCTCCACTTT. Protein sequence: CAWNRLSYNSPLHF.

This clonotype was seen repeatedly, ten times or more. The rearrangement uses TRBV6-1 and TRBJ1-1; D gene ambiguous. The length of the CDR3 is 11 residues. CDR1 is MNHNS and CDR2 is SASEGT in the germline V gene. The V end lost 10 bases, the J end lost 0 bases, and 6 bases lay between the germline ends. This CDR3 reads CATQLNTEAFF. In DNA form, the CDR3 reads TGTGCCACACAGTTGAACACTGAAGCTTTCTTT.

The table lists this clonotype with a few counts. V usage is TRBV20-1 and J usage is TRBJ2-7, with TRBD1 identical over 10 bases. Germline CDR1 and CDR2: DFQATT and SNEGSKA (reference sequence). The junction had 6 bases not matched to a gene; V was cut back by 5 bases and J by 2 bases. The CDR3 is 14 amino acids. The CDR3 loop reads CSAGTGESTYEQYF. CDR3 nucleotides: TGCAGTGCTGGGACAGGGGAATCCACCTACGAGCAGTACTTC.

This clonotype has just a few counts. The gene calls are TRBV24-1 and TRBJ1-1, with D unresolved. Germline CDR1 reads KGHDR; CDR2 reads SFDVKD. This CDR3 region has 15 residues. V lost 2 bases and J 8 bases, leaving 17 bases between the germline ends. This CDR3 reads CATSDSGVYAGEAFF. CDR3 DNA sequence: TGTGCCACCAGTGATTCGGGAGTCTATGCAGGCGAAGCTTTCTTT.

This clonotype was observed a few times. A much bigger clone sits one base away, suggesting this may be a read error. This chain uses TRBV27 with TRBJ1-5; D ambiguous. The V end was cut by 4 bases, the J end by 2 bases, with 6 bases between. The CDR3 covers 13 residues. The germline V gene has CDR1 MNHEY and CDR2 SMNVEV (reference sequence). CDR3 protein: CASSWGGNQPQHF. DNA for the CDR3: TGTGCCAGCAGTTGGGGAGGCAATCAGCCCCAGCATTTT.

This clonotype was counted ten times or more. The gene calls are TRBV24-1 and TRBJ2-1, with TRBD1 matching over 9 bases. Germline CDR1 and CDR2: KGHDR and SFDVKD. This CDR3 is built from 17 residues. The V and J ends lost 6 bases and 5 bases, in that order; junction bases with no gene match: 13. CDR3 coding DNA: TGTGCCACCAGTAATGCGACCGGGACAGGGCTGGACAATGAGCAGTTCTTC. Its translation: CATSNATGTGLDNEQFF.

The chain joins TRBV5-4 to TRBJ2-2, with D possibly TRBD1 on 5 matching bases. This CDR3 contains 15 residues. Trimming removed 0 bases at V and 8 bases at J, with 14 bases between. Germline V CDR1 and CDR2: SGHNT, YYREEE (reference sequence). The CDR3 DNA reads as TGTGCCAGCAGCTTGGCCAATCCAGGGAAGGGGGAGCTGTTTTTT. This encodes CASSLANPGKGELFF.

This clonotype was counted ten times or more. CDR3 nucleotide sequence: TGTGCCATCAGTGCGGGACTAGCGGGAGTGAGTGCAGATACGCAGTATTTT. It is translated as CAISAGLAGVSADTQYF. The chain recombines TRBV10-3 with TRBJ2-3; 14 bases fit TRBD2. CDR3 length: 17 residues. CDR1 and CDR2 from the germline V gene are ENHRY and SYGVKD. V was pared by 4 bases and J by 4 bases, with 7 bases of the junction left unmatched.

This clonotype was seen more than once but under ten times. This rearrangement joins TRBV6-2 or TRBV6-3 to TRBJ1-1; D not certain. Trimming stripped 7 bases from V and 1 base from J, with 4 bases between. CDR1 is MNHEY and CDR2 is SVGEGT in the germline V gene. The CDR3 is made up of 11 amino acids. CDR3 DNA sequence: TGTGCCAGCATGTCGAACACTGAAGCTTTCTTT. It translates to CASMSNTEAFF.

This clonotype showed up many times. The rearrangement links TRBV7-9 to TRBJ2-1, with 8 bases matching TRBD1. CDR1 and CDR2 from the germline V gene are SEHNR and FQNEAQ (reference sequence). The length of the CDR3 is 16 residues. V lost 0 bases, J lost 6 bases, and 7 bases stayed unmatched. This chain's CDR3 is CASSLAQGAFGNEQFF. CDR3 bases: TGTGCCAGCAGCTTAGCGCAGGGGGCTTTCGGCAATGAGCAGTTCTTC.

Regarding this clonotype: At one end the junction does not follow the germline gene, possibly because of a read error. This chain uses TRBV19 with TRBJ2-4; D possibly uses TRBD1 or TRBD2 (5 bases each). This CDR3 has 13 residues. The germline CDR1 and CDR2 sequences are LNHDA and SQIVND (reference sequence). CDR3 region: CASTPGPKNIQHF. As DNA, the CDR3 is TGTGCCAGTACCCCGGGACCCAAAAACATTCAGCACTTC.

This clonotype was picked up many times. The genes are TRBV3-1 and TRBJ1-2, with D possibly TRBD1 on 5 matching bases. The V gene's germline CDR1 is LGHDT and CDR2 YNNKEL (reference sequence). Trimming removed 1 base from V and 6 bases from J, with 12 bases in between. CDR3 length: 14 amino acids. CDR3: CASSQGSRVDGYTF. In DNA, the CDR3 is TGTGCCAGCAGCCAAGGTTCCAGGGTCGATGGCTACACCTTC.

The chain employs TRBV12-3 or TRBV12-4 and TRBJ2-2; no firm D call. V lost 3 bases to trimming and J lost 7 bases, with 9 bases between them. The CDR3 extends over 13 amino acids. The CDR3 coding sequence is TGTGCCAGCAGTTTGGGATTTGGCGGGGAGCTGTTTTTT. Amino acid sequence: CASSLGFGGELFF.

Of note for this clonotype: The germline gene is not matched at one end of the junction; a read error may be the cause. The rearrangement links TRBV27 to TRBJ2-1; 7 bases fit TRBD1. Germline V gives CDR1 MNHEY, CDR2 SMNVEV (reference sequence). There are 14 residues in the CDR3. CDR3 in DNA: TGTGCCAGCGGTTTTCAGGGGGTTGACAATGAGCAGTTCTTC. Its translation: CASGFQGVDNEQFF.

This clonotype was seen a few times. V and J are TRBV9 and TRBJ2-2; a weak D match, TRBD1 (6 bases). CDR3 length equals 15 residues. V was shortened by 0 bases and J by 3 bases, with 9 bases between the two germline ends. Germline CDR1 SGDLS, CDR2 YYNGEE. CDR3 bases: TGTGCCAGCAGCGTAGGGGCAGGGGACACCGGGGAGCTGTTTTTT. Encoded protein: CASSVGAGDTGELFF.

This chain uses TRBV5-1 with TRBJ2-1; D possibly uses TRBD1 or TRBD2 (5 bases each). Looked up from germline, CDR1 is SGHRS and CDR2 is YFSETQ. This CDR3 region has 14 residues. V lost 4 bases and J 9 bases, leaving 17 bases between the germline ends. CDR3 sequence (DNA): TGCGCCAGCAGCCCCGGGACCTGGTGGAGTGAGCAGTTCTTC. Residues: CASSPGTWWSEQFF.

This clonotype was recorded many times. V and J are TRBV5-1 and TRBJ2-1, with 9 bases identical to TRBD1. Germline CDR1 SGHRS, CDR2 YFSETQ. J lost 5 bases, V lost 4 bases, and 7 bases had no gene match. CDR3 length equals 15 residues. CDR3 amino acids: CASSLTGTGNNEQFF. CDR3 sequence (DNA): TGCGCCAGCAGCCTTACAGGGACAGGGAACAATGAGCAGTTCTTC.

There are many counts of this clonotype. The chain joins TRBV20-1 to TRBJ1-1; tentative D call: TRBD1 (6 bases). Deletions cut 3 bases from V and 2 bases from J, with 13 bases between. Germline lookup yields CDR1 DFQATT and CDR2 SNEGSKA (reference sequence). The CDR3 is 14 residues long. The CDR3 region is CSARRRGSNTEAFF. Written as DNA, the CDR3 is TGCAGTGCTAGGAGAAGGGGGTCTAACACTGAAGCTTTCTTT.

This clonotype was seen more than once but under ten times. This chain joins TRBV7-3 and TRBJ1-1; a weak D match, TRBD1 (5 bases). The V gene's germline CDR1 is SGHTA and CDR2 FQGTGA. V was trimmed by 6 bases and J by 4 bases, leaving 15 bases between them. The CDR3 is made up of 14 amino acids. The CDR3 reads CASRLGGVSTEAFF. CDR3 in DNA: TGTGCCAGCAGGCTGGGGGGAGTGAGCACTGAAGCTTTCTTT.

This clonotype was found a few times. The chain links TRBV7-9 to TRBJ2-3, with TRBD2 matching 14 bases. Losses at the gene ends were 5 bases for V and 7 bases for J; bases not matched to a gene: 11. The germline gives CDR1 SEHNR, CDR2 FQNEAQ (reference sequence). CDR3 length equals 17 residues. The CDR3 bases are TGTGCCAGCAGCCTTGGACTAGCGGGGGGAAAATTAAATACGCAGTATTTT. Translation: CASSLGLAGGKLNTQYF. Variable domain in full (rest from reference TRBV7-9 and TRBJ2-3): DTGVSQNPRHKITKRGQNVTFRCDPISEHNRLYWYRQTLGQGPEFLTYFQNEAQLEKSRLLSDRFSAERPKGSFSTLEIQRTEQGDSAMYLCASSLGLAGGKLNTQYFGPGTRLTVL.

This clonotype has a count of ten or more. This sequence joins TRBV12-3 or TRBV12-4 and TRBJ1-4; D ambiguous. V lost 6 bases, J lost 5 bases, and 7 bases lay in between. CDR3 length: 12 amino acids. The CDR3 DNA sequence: TGTGCCAGCAGCTCCGGGAATGAAAAACTGTTTTTT. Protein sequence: CASSSGNEKLFF.

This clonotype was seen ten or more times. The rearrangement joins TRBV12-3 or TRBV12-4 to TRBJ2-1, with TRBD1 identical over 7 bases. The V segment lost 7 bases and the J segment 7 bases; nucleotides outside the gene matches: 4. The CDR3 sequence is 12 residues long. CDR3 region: CASNPGGNEQFF. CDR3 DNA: TGTGCCAGCAACCCAGGGGGTAATGAGCAGTTCTTC.

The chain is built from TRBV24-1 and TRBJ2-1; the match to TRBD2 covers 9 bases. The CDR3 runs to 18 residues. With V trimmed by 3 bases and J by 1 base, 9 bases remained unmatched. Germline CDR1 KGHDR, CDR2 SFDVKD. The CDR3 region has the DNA TGTGCCACCAGTGATAGGTCAGGGCTAGCGGGGTCCTACAATGAGCAGTTCTTC. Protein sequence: CATSDRSGLAGSYNEQFF.

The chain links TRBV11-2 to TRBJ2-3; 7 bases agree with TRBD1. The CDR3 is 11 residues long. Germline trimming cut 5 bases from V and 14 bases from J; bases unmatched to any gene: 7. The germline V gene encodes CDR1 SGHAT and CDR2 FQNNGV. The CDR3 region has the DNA TGTGCCAGCAGCCCCGGGACAGTAAGGTATTTT. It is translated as CASSPGTVRYF.

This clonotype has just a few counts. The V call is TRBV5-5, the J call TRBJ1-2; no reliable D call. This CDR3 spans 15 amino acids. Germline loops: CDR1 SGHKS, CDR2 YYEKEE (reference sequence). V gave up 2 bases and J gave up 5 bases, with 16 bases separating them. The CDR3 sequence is CASSLFSRSQYGYTF. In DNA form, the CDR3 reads TGTGCCAGCAGCTTATTCAGCAGGAGCCAATATGGCTACACCTTC.